This TCR beta chain was sequenced during a study of cytomegalovirus exposure and HLA in healthy donors. As for the study in general: Unique TCR beta sequences numbering over 100 million came from 150 million to 200 million T cells in an earlier analysis. General study points: Several of the most significant clusters appeared linked to common viral pathogens, based on a later analysis.

Both 60 Vbeta primers and 13 Jbeta primers went into the PCR. Here immunoSEQ multiplex PCR was the method, and the copy in TCRdb shows in-frame clones only, minus some. This sample has about 160,000 clones, with roughly three quarters found just once. The CDR3 runs 13 residues. Per the germline V gene, CDR1 is SNHLY and CDR2 is FYNNEI. V shed 6 bases and J shed 10 bases, with 16 bases lying between them. A note on this clone: Its target is unknown.

The chain couples TRBV2 to TRBJ1-5; D is undetermined. This sequence was found in a man between 18 and 29 years old in good health and CMV-seropositive. The sample consisted of PBMCs. DNA of the CDR3: TGTGCCAGCAGGCAGACGGTGACACTTCCCCAGCATTTT. It translates to CASRQTVTLPQHF.